A selection of T cell receptor beta chains follows, all from one sample in a study of blood T cell repertoires in COVID-19. Method: immunoSEQ multiplex PCR; TCRdb's copy keeps in-frame clones and lacks some. Of about 340,000 clones in the sample, under 95% were seen once. Sequencing used PBMCs or T cells enriched from blood (not recorded which). The source is a woman in her 30s who had recovered from COVID-19. The CDR3 runs from the conserved cysteine through the conserved F or W. D genes are given only for firm matches. Size is omitted from some rows. Given values are once, few, many or a class for expanded clones.

CDR3 DNA: TGTGCCAGCAGACGCCGGGCGGGAACTCTTAACGAGCAGTACTTC; CDR3 protein: CASRRRAGTLNEQYF; clone size: .; V gene: TRBV13; D gene: .; J gene: TRBJ2-7
CDR3 DNA: TGTGCCAGCTCACCGGGACATGGGCCATACGAGCAGTACTTC; CDR3 protein: CASSPGHGPYEQYF; clone size: .; V gene: TRBV5-4; D gene: .; J gene: TRBJ2-7
CDR3 DNA: TGTGCCAGCAGCGCAGCGGGACTAGCGGTCACAGATACGCAGTATTTT; CDR3 protein: CASSAAGLAVTDTQYF; clone size: .; V gene: TRBV9; D gene: TRBD2; J gene: TRBJ2-3
CDR3 DNA: TGTGCCAGCAGCCTCGGGGGTTATGGGGACCGTTCCTACGAGCAGTACTTC; CDR3 protein: CASSLGGYGDRSYEQYF; clone size: many; V gene: TRBV7-9; D gene: .; J gene: TRBJ2-7
CDR3 DNA: TGTGCCAGCAGCCAATCGGGGCAGGGGAGTCAGCCCCAGCATTTT; CDR3 protein: CASSQSGQGSQPQHF; clone size: few; V gene: TRBV3-1/TRBV3-2; D gene: .; J gene: TRBJ1-5
CDR3 DNA: TGTGCCACCAGCAAGAAAGCCGTAATGAACACTGAAGCTTTCTTT; CDR3 protein: CATSKKAVMNTEAFF; clone size: .; V gene: TRBV15; D gene: .; J gene: TRBJ1-1
CDR3 DNA: TGCAGTCCCATTTCTAAAGAGCCCCAGCATTTT; CDR3 protein: CSPISKEPQHF; clone size: .; V gene: TRBV20-1; D gene: .; J gene: TRBJ1-5
CDR3 DNA: TGTGCCAGCAGCGGTAGCGGGAGTACACTCAATGAGCAGTTCTTC; CDR3 protein: CASSGSGSTLNEQFF; clone size: .; V gene: TRBV9; D gene: TRBD2; J gene: TRBJ2-1
CDR3 DNA: TGTGCCACCAGTGCGGAACTAGCGGGACTTATCACCGGGGAGCTGTTTTTT; CDR3 protein: CATSAELAGLITGELFF; clone size: .; V gene: TRBV24-1; D gene: TRBD2; J gene: TRBJ2-2
CDR3 DNA: TGTGCCAGCAGCTTAGCCGGGACAGGAAACACCGGGGAGCTGTTTTTT; CDR3 protein: CASSLAGTGNTGELFF; clone size: once; V gene: TRBV7-2; D gene: TRBD1; J gene: TRBJ2-2
CDR3 DNA: TGTGCCAGCTCACCGCCGTGGACAGGGGGAAACGAGCAGTACTTC; CDR3 protein: CASSPPWTGGNEQYF; clone size: .; V gene: TRBV18; D gene: TRBD1; J gene: TRBJ2-7
CDR3 DNA: TGTGCCAGCTCTCCGACAGGGGGCAATCAGCCCCAGCATTTT; CDR3 protein: CASSPTGGNQPQHF; clone size: .; V gene: TRBV18; D gene: TRBD1; J gene: TRBJ1-5
CDR3 DNA: TGTGCCAGTAGAAGGACAGGGGCTAGCACAGATACGCAGTATTTT; CDR3 protein: CASRRTGASTDTQYF; clone size: .; V gene: TRBV19; D gene: TRBD1; J gene: TRBJ2-3
CDR3 DNA: TGTGCCAGCAGTTTACCGACAGGGCCCAACGAGCAGTACTTC; CDR3 protein: CASSLPTGPNEQYF; clone size: .; V gene: TRBV28; D gene: TRBD1; J gene: TRBJ2-7
CDR3 DNA: TGTGCCAGCAGTTTGATTCAGGGCACAGATACGCAGTATTTT; CDR3 protein: CASSLIQGTDTQYF; clone size: .; V gene: TRBV27; D gene: .; J gene: TRBJ2-3